This TCR beta chain was profiled in a study of CD8 T cells in ankylosing spondylitis. Study-wide points: Significant enrichment of disease-linked clones was reported in matched ankylosing spondylitis synovial fluid. There were earlier reports of some motif variants in reactive arthritis synovial fluid and blood. Apparently characteristic of ankylosing spondylitis blood was a TCR beta motif (roughly 8 highly homologous variants).

The germline gives CDR1 MDHEN, CDR2 SYDVKM. The CDR3 loop spans 15 amino acids. V gave up 10 bases and J gave up 0 bases, with 19 bases separating them. This clonotype showed up many times. The antigen is not known. TCRdb analysed the 5' RACE reads with MiXCR anew, one entry per CDR3 protein. The profile shows 200,000 to 250,000 distinct CDR3 sequences, around 7.9% of them singletons. The chain recombines TRBV28 with TRBJ2-7; D possibly matches TRBD1 or TRBD2 (5 bases each). The specimen was blood, either unsorted or a sorted T cell fraction (not recorded which). The source of this sequence is a male donor with ankylosing spondylitis. The CDR3 coding sequence is TGTGCCACCAGGGACGGGACGTACAGCTCCTACGAGCAGTACTTC. It translates to CATRDGTYSSYEQYF.